This TCR beta chain was identified during a study of T cell repertoires in cytomegalovirus infection. Study in general: Well-studied HLA-B-restricted epitopes and recently identified HLA-C-restricted epitopes of CMV were both used in the study. Carrying CMV and the relevant HLA type showed in public TCR beta signatures.

Whole-study results and caveats: HLA-C-restricted CMV clonotypes gave the most frequent clonotype in two of eight donors. Of the TCR beta families, the public ones yielded a cumulative frequency that identified carriers of CMV plus the relevant HLA.

J gave up 4 bases and V 4 bases, and 10 bases lay outside the gene matches. The CDR3 contains 17 residues. Germline V gives CDR1 SGHDT, CDR2 YYEEEE. Worth noting for this clonotype: The antigen is undetermined.

TCRdb re-called the reads with MiXCR, one entry per CDR3 protein. The sample holds around 800,000 distinct CDR3 sequences, 30% to 35% seen once. The clonotype originates from a human donor in good health (CMV status not recorded). Some clones in this sample may be carry-over from other donors' samples. The rearrangement links TRBV5-6 to TRBJ2-6, with 8 bases lining up with TRBD1. The sample was cultured CD8+ T cells from PBMCs, taken from culture after CMV antigen stimulation. Here the CDR3 reads CASSPGTGFEGANVLTF. The CDR3 DNA follows: TGTGCCAGCAGCCCGGGGACAGGCTTTGAGGGGGCCAACGTCCTGACTTTC.